A selection of T cell receptor beta chains follows, all from one sample in a study of cytomegalovirus exposure and HLA in healthy donors. Clones were sequenced by immunoSEQ multiplex PCR, and TCRdb holds only the in-frame ones, with some missing. The specimen's table records fewer than 45,000 clones. Sequencing was done on a sample of PBMCs. The receptors derive from a woman aged 30 to 39 in good health and CMV-seronegative. CDR3s include the opening cysteine and the closing phenylalanine or tryptophan.

TRBJ1-5 | 14 | TRBV15 | CATSRPGSRQPQHF
TRBJ1-5 | 15 | TRBV28 | CASSPPEISNQPQHF
TRBJ2-7 | 16 | TRBV29-1 | CSVEGAGTSGDYEQYF
TRBJ2-7 | 13 | TRBV11-2 | CASSLDDRAQWYF
TRBJ1-2 | 16 | TRBV5-5 | CASSFDTGGRVYGYTF
TRBJ2-7 | 14 | TRBV30 | CAWSPQGAYYEQYF
TRBJ2-7 | 16 | TRBV19 | CASSRTGTSGSYEQYF
TRBJ1-5 | 12 | TRBV6-5 | CASSSGAEPQHF
TRBJ2-7 | 15 | TRBV30 | CAWSGDRGGGYEQYF
TRBJ2-7 | 16 | TRBV6-5 | CASSSPTSGGNYEQYF
TRBJ1-1 | 15 | TRBV28 | CASNTGGVGDTEAFF
TRBJ2-2 | 15 | TRBV13 | CASSQTGVVPGELFF
TRBJ2-7 | 14 | TRBV19 | CASSIRTGPYEQYF
TRBJ1-6 | 14 | TRBV18 | CASSADARSSPLHF
TRBJ2-1 | 12 | TRBV18 | CASSSQGREQFF
TRBJ1-1 | 15 | TRBV5-8 | CASSLWDRGLPEAFF
TRBJ2-7 | 12 | TRBV30 | CAWSHGSDEQYF
TRBJ1-1 | 14 | TRBV27 | CASSPSGGNTEAFF
TRBJ1-1 | 15 | TRBV15 | CATSRDQGVNTEAFF
TRBJ2-3 | 15 | TRBV30 | CAWSEPSRDTDTQYF
TRBJ2-7 | 13 | TRBV12-1 | CASRERGCYEQYF
TRBJ2-1 | 11 | TRBV29-1 | CSIRGYNEQFF
TRBJ1-3 | 13 | TRBV6-5 | CASRSGGRNTIYF
TRBJ2-7 | 17 | TRBV10-3 | CAISDWSSKSTSYEQYF
TRBJ1-2 | 13 | TRBV28 | CASSLSGGGGYTF
TRBJ2-3 | 14 | TRBV7-9 | CASSLGAVTDTQYF
TRBJ2-4 | 13 | TRBV2 | CASSPGNTGVSYF
TRBJ2-7 | 15 | TRBV6-6 | CASSPVWTGEYEQYF
TRBJ2-4 | 13 | TRBV27 | CASIGDAKNIQYF
TRBJ1-5 | 16 | TRBV25-1 | CASSGAAVYSNQPQHF
TRBJ1-2 | 14 | TRBV11-1 | CASSFAGRTDGYTF
TRBJ2-1 | 14 | TRBV5-6 | CASSLVTRGDEQFF
TRBJ1-2 | 12 | TRBV6-5 | CASRRGSINYTF
TRBJ2-1 | 15 | TRBV29-1 | CSVEMGGSGDEQQFF
TRBJ2-7 | 13 | TRBV4-2 | CASSQTLAYEQYF
TRBJ2-1 | 15 | TRBV7-6 | CASSSSGRVHNEQFF
TRBJ1-2 | 12 | TRBV12-5 | CASGRNRDGYTF
TRBJ1-2 | 11 | TRBV20-1 | CSASSTPSYTF
TRBJ2-1 | 13 | TRBV6-5 | CASSRTTGIEQFF
TRBJ1-2 | 12 | TRBV10-3 | CAINRDGYGYTF
TRBJ1-1 | 14 | TRBV13 | CASSDTQGSPEAFF
TRBJ1-1 | 12 | TRBV12-5 | CASGPTDTEAFF
TRBJ2-3 | 15 | TRBV9 | CASSPQLHPGDTQYF
TRBJ1-1 | 16 | TRBV6-5 | CASSYSIAGTLIEAFF
TRBJ1-2 | 15 | TRBV6-5 | CASSYSAGRGYGYTF
TRBJ1-5 | 14 | TRBV18 | CASSPGRGNQPQHF
TRBJ1-2 | 14 | TRBV6-1 | CASSEGGVEYGYTF
TRBJ1-3 | 15 | TRBV6-5 | CASSYDWGPGNTIYF
TRBJ2-7 | 12 | TRBV5-4 | CASSFQGYEQYF
TRBJ1-2 | 16 | TRBV7-9 | CASSPEEQSRGYGYTF
TRBJ1-1 | 15 | TRBV13 | CASSSPGEKNTEAFF
TRBJ2-6 | 15 | TRBV28 | CASSPRGSGANVLTF
TRBJ1-1 | 11 | TRBV20-1 | CSATKNTEAFF